This TCR beta chain was identified in a study of shared clonotypes between healthy human individuals. This clone was seen once. Both subsets, CD45RA+ naive and CD45RA-negative memory, were split from the CD4+ cells. Some clones are missing from TCRdb's copy, which holds only in-frame ones; the method was immunoSEQ multiplex PCR. The data contain millions of clones, roughly 95% of them singletons. This CDR3 spans 17 amino acids. The V end lost 6 bases, the J end lost 3 bases, and 24 bases lay between the germline ends. CDR1 SGHRS and CDR2 YFSETQ come from the germline V gene. The chain recombines TRBV5-1 with TRBJ2-5; the D gene is possibly TRBD1 (5 bases). The sequenced sample consisted of naive CD4+ T cells sorted from blood. The subset is: CD45RA+ positively selected. This sequence was found in a young man in good health. The DNA for the CDR3 is TGCGCCAGCACCCCTAGGCCGGCAGGGCTAGGGGAAGAGACCCAGTACTTC. It yields the protein CASTPRPAGLGEETQYF. Complete variable domain (other parts from reference TRBV5-1 and TRBJ2-5): KAGVTQTPRYLIKTRGQQVTLSCSPISGHRSVSWYQQTPGQGLQFLFEYFSETQRNKGNFPGRFSGRQFSNSRSEMNVSTLELGDSALYLCASTPRPAGLGEETQYFGPGTRLLVL.